This TCR beta chain was captured in a study of T cells after yellow fever vaccination. From germline, CDR1 is DFQATT and CDR2 SNEGSKA (reference sequence). The length of the CDR3 is 15 residues. The V and J ends lost 6 bases and 0 bases respectively, with 17 bases between them. Template switching by 5'RACE produced TCR cDNA, adding a universal primer site and UMIs. MiXCR, run by TCRdb on the 5' RACE reads, gives a single entry per CDR3 protein. Of 150,000 to 200,000 distinct CDR3 sequences in the sample, around 9% were seen once. The TCR was taken from a man aged 18 to 35 who received the YFV17D yellow fever vaccine. V gene TRBV20-1 combines with J gene TRBJ1-1; TRBD1 is a possible D gene (5 bases). The sequencing here drew on CD8+ T cells sorted from PBMCs, taken 45 days after the yellow fever booster vaccination. This CDR3 reads CSAGGGSEMNTEAFF. In DNA form, the CDR3 reads TGCAGTGCAGGTGGGGGGAGTGAAATGAACACTGAAGCTTTCTTT.